The clone carrying this T cell receptor (beta chain) occurred many times. Its specificity is not known. This record belongs to a study of T cells after posttransplantation cyclophosphamide. The CDR3 runs 13 residues. After removal of 11 bases from V and 8 bases from J, the junction contained 10 bases not matched to a gene. From germline, CDR1 is MNHEY and CDR2 SMNVEV (reference sequence). The method was immunoSEQ multiplex PCR; TCRdb's version includes in-frame clones alone and lacks a portion of them. This sample comprises about 30,000 clones, none seen once only. Study results and caveats: Donor-recipient repertoire similarity was low at 1-2 months, rising over year one. Recipient CMV seropositivity and CMV reactivation strongly tracked TRB clonality. Tissue-infiltrating T cells from skin or gut overlapped little with blood T cells.

This related bone marrow graft donor gave peripheral blood on the day of marrow donation. The V call is TRBV27, the J call TRBJ2-3, with TRBD2 matching 10 bases. The clonotype originates from a woman aged 60 to 75 in good health, CMV-negative, and a related stem cell transplant donor. The sequenced sample consisted of PBMCs. CDR3 protein: CAVGLAAAVTQYF. The CDR3 coding sequence is TGTGCCGTAGGACTAGCGGCCGCCGTTACGCAGTATTTT.